This T cell receptor (beta chain) was sequenced in a study of identical twins. Findings and limits, study-wide: Fewer insertions characterized abundant cord blood beta clonotypes, whereas memory repertoires showed none. Conclusions were based on cross-sectional statistical analysis, without following the same donors.

Germline V gene lookup returns CDR1 DFQATT and CDR2 SNEGSKA (reference sequence). The CDR3 extends over 14 amino acids. V lost 3 bases and J lost 4, with 12 bases in between. This clonotype was counted only a few times. Its antigen is still unknown. Each CDR3 protein gets one entry after TCRdb re-called the 5' RACE reads with MiXCR. The sample gives approximately 530,000 distinct CDR3 sequences, around 24% of which show up once; 0.48% is in the top ten. This same sample was also part of a study on yellow fever vaccine responses in identical twins.

The sequence derives from a young woman in good health. The chain has TRBV20-1 and TRBJ2-2; a possible D gene is TRBD1 (6 bases). The sequencing input was CD4+ T cells sorted from blood. The CDR3 nucleotides read TGCAGTGCTAGGGACGGGACACTCACCGGGGAGCTGTTTTTT. As protein: CSARDGTLTGELFF.